Shown below are 21 T cell receptor beta chains from a single sample sequenced in a study of T-cell memory formation after mild COVID-19. TCRdb called the 5' RACE reads again in MiXCR, with one record for every CDR3 protein. The table lists some 320,000 distinct CDR3 sequences, roughly 15% of them singletons, with approximately 20% in the top ten. Sequencing was done on a sample of PBMCs or a T cell subset sorted from them (not recorded which). The receptor set was obtained from a man between 18 and 35 years old who had mild COVID-19 (a few samples of this study predate the infection). Cell type and time point are not known.

This clonotype was observed at least ten times. The V and J genes are TRBV7-2 and TRBJ2-3, with 7 bases fitting TRBD2. This CDR3 is 15 amino acids long. With 3 bases clipped from V and 4 bases from J, the junction kept 7 bases outside the gene matches. CDR1 and CDR2 (germline): SGHTA, FQGNSA. DNA of the CDR3: TGTGCCAGCAGCTTCCAGCTAGCGGCCCCAGATACGCAGTATTTT. Amino acids: CASSFQLAAPDTQYF. Complete variable domain (other parts from reference TRBV7-2 and TRBJ2-3): GAGVSQSPSNKVTEKGKDVELRCDPISGHTALYWYRQSLGQGLEFLIYFQGNSAPDKSGLPSDRFSAERTGGSVSTLTIQRTQQEDSAVYLCASSFQLAAPDTQYFGPGTRLTVL.

This clonotype was counted only a few times. The rearrangement links TRBV11-2 to TRBJ2-3; 9 bases align to TRBD2. There are 14 residues in the CDR3. The V segment lost 4 bases and the J segment 4 bases; nucleotides outside the gene matches: 3. CDR1 and CDR2 (germline): SGHAT, FQNNGV. In DNA, the CDR3 is TGTGCCAGCAGCTCGACTAGCGGTTCAGATACGCAGTATTTT. This codes for CASSSTSGSDTQYF.

The rearrangement links TRBV7-2 to TRBJ1-6; 9 bases agree with TRBD1. V shed 5 bases, J shed 9 bases, and the junction held 8 bases outside the gene matches. The CDR3 spans 15 residues. Germline V gene lookup returns CDR1 SGHTA and CDR2 FQGNSA. In DNA form, the CDR3 reads TGTGCCAGCAGCCAACCGGGACAGGGTGTTTCACCCCTCCACTTT. It is translated as CASSQPGQGVSPLHF.

This clonotype was picked up many times. V gene TRBV20-1 combines with J gene TRBJ2-3, with D tentatively TRBD1 (6 bases). The CDR3 consists of 13 residues. Germline values: CDR1 DFQATT, CDR2 SNEGSKA (reference sequence). Between the trimmed V and J ends, which lost 7 bases and 1 base, there was a span of 12 bases. The CDR3 DNA reads TGCAGTGTCCCGACAGGTGGCACAGATACGCAGTATTTT. This translates into CSVPTGGTDTQYF.

In its sample, this clonotype was seen many times. This chain connects TRBV28 to TRBJ2-6; D not certain. Germline CDR1 MDHEN, CDR2 SYDVKM. The CDR3 is 12 amino acids. V lost 4 bases and J 4 bases, leaving 2 bases between the germline ends. The DNA for the CDR3 is TGTGCCAGCAGTTCCGGGGCCAACGTCCTGACTTTC. The encoded protein is CASSSGANVLTF.

This clonotype was counted between two and nine times. The chain is built from TRBV5-1 and TRBJ2-2, with unresolved D. The germline V gene encodes CDR1 SGHRS and CDR2 YFSETQ. The CDR3 is 14 amino acids. Trimming took 5 bases from V and 4 from J, leaving 12 bases between them. This CDR3 reads CASSGGRITGELFF. CDR3 sequence (DNA): TGCGCCAGCAGTGGTGGTCGAATCACCGGGGAGCTGTTTTTT. Looking up the rest from reference TRBV5-1 and TRBJ2-2 gives the full variable domain: KAGVTQTPRYLIKTRGQQVTLSCSPISGHRSVSWYQQTPGQGLQFLFEYFSETQRNKGNFPGRFSGRQFSNSRSEMNVSTLELGDSALYLCASSGGRITGELFFGEGSRLTVL.

The chain recombines TRBV6-1 with TRBJ1-2; 7 bases are shared with TRBD1. Germline CDR1 is MNHNS and CDR2 is SASEGT. CDR3 length: 16 residues. V was clipped by 4 bases and J by 3 bases; unmatched bases: 11. CDR3 region: CASSGNFQTGDYGYTF. CDR3 DNA: TGTGCCAGCAGTGGCAACTTCCAAACAGGGGACTATGGCTACACCTTC.

This clonotype was detected only a few times. Here the CDR3 reads CASSQTAEAFF. The CDR3 bases are TGTGCCAGCAGCCAAACAGCTGAAGCTTTCTTT. V usage is TRBV12-3 or TRBV12-4 and J usage is TRBJ1-1; D is unclear. V lost 6 bases and J lost 6, with 8 bases in between. CDR3 length equals 11 residues.

This clonotype was detected only a few times. This rearrangement joins TRBV7-9 to TRBJ1-6; D perhaps matches TRBD1 (6 bases). CDR1 is SEHNR and CDR2 is FQNEAQ in the germline V gene (reference sequence). CDR3 length: 15 amino acids. The V end lost 5 bases, the J end lost 9 bases, and 17 bases lay between the germline ends. CDR3 loop: CASSGGGGHTSPLHF. CDR3 DNA: TGTGCCAGCAGCGGAGGGGGGGGGCATACTTCACCCCTCCACTTT.

This clonotype was seen a few times. The chain couples TRBV5-1 to TRBJ2-3; D may be TRBD1 (6 bases). CDR1 is SGHRS, CDR2 YFSETQ, per germline. Trimming cost V 3 bases and J 5 bases, with 13 bases left between them. The CDR3 consists of 14 residues. The CDR3 DNA reads TGCGCCAGCAGCTATGGGGGCTCGGGAGATACGCAGTATTTT. This translates into CASSYGGSGDTQYF.

The gene calls are TRBV15 and TRBJ1-6; D gene uncertain. Germline CDR1 reads LNHNV; CDR2 reads YYDKDF (reference sequence). This CDR3 contains 15 residues. V lost 0 bases to trimming and J lost 7 bases, with 10 bases between them. CDR3 protein: CATSRDPWRNSPLHF. CDR3 coding DNA: TGTGCCACCAGCAGAGATCCGTGGCGAAATTCACCCCTCCACTTT.

V is TRBV11-2 and J is TRBJ2-3, with 9 bases fitting TRBD2. This CDR3 comprises 16 residues. V was clipped by 4 bases and J by 1 base; unmatched bases: 6. CDR1 and CDR2 (germline): SGHAT, FQNNGV. The CDR3 DNA is TGTGCCAGCAGCTACATAGCGGGGGCGGGCACAGATACGCAGTATTTT. Residues: CASSYIAGAGTDTQYF.

The chain couples TRBV7-9 to TRBJ2-5; 13 bases are a match to TRBD2. Germline lookup yields CDR1 SEHNR and CDR2 FQNEAQ (reference sequence). The CDR3 has 17 amino acids. V dropped 4 bases and J dropped 5; count of bases not matched to a gene: 10. The CDR3 spells CASSSLGLAGVRETQYF. CDR3 nucleotide sequence: TGTGCCAGCAGCTCACTCGGACTAGCGGGGGTTCGGGAGACCCAGTACTTC.

This chain joins TRBV28 and TRBJ1-3; the D is unclear. The V gene's germline CDR1 is MDHEN and CDR2 SYDVKM. The CDR3 loop spans 14 amino acids. V lost 6 bases, J lost 3 bases, and 12 bases lay in between. The CDR3 is CASSTLSSGNTIYF. As DNA, the CDR3 is TGTGCCAGCAGCACTCTATCCAGTGGAAACACCATATATTTT.

The chain uses TRBV4-3 and TRBJ2-3; D is ambiguous. Germline V gene data show CDR1 as LGHNA and CDR2 as YSLEER. Trimming cost V 4 bases and J 4 bases, with 12 bases left between them. The CDR3 totals 14 residues. CDR3 sequence reads: CASSPAGDADTQYF. The CDR3 DNA follows: TGCGCCAGCAGCCCTGCTGGCGACGCAGATACGCAGTATTTT.

In its sample, this clonotype was seen many times. The chain employs TRBV15 and TRBJ2-1; no reliable D call. The CDR3 extends over 15 amino acids. V lost 0 bases, J lost 9 bases, and 15 bases lay in between. Germline V gives CDR1 LNHNV, CDR2 YYDKDF (reference sequence). The CDR3 is CATSRDYLPTGEQFF. DNA for the CDR3: TGTGCCACCAGCAGAGATTATCTACCTACGGGTGAGCAGTTCTTC.

The genes are TRBV9 and TRBJ1-2; D possibly corresponds to TRBD1 (5 bases). V shed 5 bases and J shed 4 bases, with 9 bases lying between them. Germline-derived CDR1 and CDR2 are SGDLS and YYNGEE. The CDR3 contains 12 residues. The chain's CDR3 is CASRGESYGYTF. The CDR3 DNA is TGTGCCAGCAGAGGGGAAAGCTATGGCTACACCTTC. Full variable domain (rest looked up from reference TRBV9 and TRBJ1-2): DSGVTQTPKHLITATGQRVTLRCSPRSGDLSVYWYQQSLDQGLQFLIQYYNGEERAKGNILERFSAQQFPDLHSELNLSSLELGDSALYFCASRGESYGYTFGSGTRLTVV.

This clonotype occurred a few times. The V call is TRBV12-3 or TRBV12-4, the J call TRBJ1-1; D is ambiguous. The CDR3 sequence is 14 residues long. The ends were cut back, 1 base at V and 4 bases at J, with 10 bases in the middle. The CDR3 protein is CASSLVPPGTEAFF. DNA for the CDR3: TGTGCCAGCAGTTTAGTTCCGCCGGGCACTGAAGCTTTCTTT.

This clonotype appeared a few times. The chain links TRBV4-2 to TRBJ2-1; 11 bases agree with TRBD2. The junction had 7 bases not matched to a gene; V was cut back by 2 bases and J by 7 bases. Per germline, CDR1 LGHNA and CDR2 YNFKEQ. The CDR3 is 16 amino acids. The CDR3 protein is CASSQLAGGLNNEQFF. CDR3 nucleotide sequence: TGTGCCAGCAGCCAACTAGCGGGGGGTCTTAATAATGAGCAGTTCTTC.

J is TRBJ2-1 and V is TRBV6-2 or TRBV6-3, with 8 positions matching TRBD2. CDR1 is MNHEY, CDR2 SVGEGT, per germline. The junction had 7 bases not matched to a gene; V was cut back by 6 bases and J by 3 bases. The CDR3 has 15 amino acids. This CDR3 is CASRDSGGHYNEQFF. Here the CDR3 DNA reads TGTGCCAGCAGAGACTCGGGGGGGCACTACAATGAGCAGTTCTTC.

This sequence joins TRBV18 and TRBJ2-1, with D unresolved. The CDR3 runs 14 residues. V lost 6 bases, J lost 8 bases, and 17 bases lay in between. Germline V gene lookup returns CDR1 KGHSH and CDR2 LQKENI. DNA for the CDR3: TGTGCCAGCTCCCCCCAAGGGTTCGTGGATGAGCAGTTCTTC. This encodes CASSPQGFVDEQFF.